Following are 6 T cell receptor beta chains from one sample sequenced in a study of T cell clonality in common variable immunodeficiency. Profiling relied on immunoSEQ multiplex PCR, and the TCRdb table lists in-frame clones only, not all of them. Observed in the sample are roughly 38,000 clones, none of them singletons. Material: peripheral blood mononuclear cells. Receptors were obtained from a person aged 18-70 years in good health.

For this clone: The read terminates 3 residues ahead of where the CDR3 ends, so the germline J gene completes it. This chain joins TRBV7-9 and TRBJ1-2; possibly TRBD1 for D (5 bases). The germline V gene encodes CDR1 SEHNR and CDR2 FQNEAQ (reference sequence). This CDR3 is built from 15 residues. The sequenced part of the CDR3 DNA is TGTGCCAGCAGCGAAAGACTAGCGGGAGGGGTCGAC. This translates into CASSERLAGGVD. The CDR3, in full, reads CASSERLAGGVDYTF.

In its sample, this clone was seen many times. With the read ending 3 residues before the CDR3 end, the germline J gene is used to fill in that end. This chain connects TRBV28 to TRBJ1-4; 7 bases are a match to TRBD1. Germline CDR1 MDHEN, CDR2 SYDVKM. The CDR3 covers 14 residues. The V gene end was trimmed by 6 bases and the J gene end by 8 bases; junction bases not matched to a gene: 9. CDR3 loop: CASSRDRVLEKLFF. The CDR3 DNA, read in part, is TGTGCCAGCAGCCGTGACAGGGTACTGGAAAAA.

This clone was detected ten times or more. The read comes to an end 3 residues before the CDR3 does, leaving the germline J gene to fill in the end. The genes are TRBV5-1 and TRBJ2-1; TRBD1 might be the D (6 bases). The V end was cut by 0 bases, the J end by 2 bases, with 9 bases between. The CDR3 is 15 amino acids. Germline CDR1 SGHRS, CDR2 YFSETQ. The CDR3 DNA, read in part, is TGCGCCAGCAGCTTGGAAACAGGGCCCTACAATGAG. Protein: CASSLETGPYNE. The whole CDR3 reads CASSLETGPYNEQFF.

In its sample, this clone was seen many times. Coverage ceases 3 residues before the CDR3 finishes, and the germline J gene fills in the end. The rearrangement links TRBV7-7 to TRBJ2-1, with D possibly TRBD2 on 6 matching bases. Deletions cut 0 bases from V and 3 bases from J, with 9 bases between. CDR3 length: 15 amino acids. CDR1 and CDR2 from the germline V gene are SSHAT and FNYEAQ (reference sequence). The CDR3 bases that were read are TGTGCCAGCAGCTTAGCGGAGACTAGCTACAATGAG. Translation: CASSLAETSYNE. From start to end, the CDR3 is CASSLAETSYNEQFF.

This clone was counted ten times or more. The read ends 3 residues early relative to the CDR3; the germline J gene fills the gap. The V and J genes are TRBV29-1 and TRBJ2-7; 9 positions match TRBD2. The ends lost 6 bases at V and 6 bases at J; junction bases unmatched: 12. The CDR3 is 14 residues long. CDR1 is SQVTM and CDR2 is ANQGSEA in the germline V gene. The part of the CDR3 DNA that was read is TGCAGCGTCGTCCTTAGCGGGAGAGTTTCCGAG. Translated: CSVVLSGRVSE. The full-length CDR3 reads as CSVVLSGRVSEQYF.

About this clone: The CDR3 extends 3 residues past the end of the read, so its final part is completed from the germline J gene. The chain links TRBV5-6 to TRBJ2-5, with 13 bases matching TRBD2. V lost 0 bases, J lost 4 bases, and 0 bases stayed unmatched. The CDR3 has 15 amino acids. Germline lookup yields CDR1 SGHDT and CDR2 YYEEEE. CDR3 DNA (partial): TGTGCCAGCAGCTTGGGGACTAGCGGGAGAGAGACC. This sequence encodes CASSLGTSGRET. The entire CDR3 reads CASSLGTSGRETQYF.